The subject of this entry is one T cell receptor beta chain. This clone occurred once. It lacks a known antigen. It is unclear where the CDR3 begins or ends on the DNA, so no DNA is shown, and the CDR3 is as TCRdb lists it. These data belong to a study of blood T cell repertoires in COVID-19 (dated by TCRdb to 2019 to 2021). With respect to the entire study: The collaborator samples originated in the United States, Italy and Spain and spanned the acute and convalescent phases of COVID-19. The prospective study material was composed of cDNA or gDNA derived from T cells, B-cell-depleted T cells, or PBMCs. The dataset comprised deeply sampled blood TCRbeta repertoires from subjects exposed to, actively infected with, or recovered from COVID-19. The repertoires were released in a freely available public database intended as a resource for research on the immune response to SARS-CoV-2. Samples came from the ongoing ImmuneRACE study (first 160 participants) plus 1,254 subjects from 6 global collaborators. Sample metadata almost always included a de-identified subject ID, COVID-19 status, age in years and sex. Where available, HLA class I and class II types were obtained from metadata supplied by the sample provider rather than from assay-based typing.

TCRbeta CDR3 regions were amplified from genomic DNA by means of the immunoSEQ Assay, a bias-controlled multiplex PCR. Processing in the source paper ran as follows. Within the assay, amplification of reference gene primers was used to estimate how many nucleated cells each sample contained. To quantify the absolute abundance of each unique TCRbeta CDR3 rearrangement, sequence reads were collapsed and filtered. Productive Simpson clonality was computed per sample as the square root of Simpson's diversity index over productive rearrangements. The clones in this table, taken by TCRdb from immuneACCESS, are in-frame only. Not every clone is retained; where verified, under half of the shortfall comes from an unresolved V gene, and the cause of the rest is unknown. The V and J calls and clone size were taken over from that table, and D and trimming were inferred from the DNA. This sample lists about 180,000 clones; roughly 88% were detected once. The top ten clonotypes cover over 7% of the sample.

Participants in the prospective study were aged about 18 to 90 years, lived in 20 to 25 United States geographic areas, and enrolled through a virtual design. Cohort assignment in the prospective study relied on participant-reported clinical history from a screening survey and a study questionnaire. ImmuneRACE Cohort 3 recovered participants were defined by two consecutive negative NP/OP PCR tests, healthcare professional clearance, or symptom resolution. Mobile phlebotomists in the prospective study collected whole blood, serum and a nasopharyngeal or oropharyngeal swab from every participant. Additional blood draws and questionnaires over an approximately 2-month period could optionally be provided by prospective study participants. Blood samples from the prospective study were shipped frozen or at room temperature prior to DNA extraction. What the research found in general, with its limitations: The quantity of clinical and demographic metadata differed by source and by participant and was supplied without curation.

According to the germline V gene (reference sequence), CDR1 reads LNHDA and CDR2 reads SQIVND. Including the terminal cysteine and phenylalanine, the CDR3 comprises 14 residues. The sequence joins TRBV19 to TRBJ1-4; TRBD1 was called by the table and not checked on the DNA. The TCR comes from a woman younger than 45 who had recovered from COVID-19. Sequenced: PBMCs or T cells enriched from blood (not recorded which). The CDR3 region reads CASSFLADNEKLFF.